This T cell receptor beta chain was retrieved from a study of a mutant IDH1 vaccine in newly diagnosed glioma. In the study overall: Radiotherapy alone preceded vaccination by 4-6 weeks; alternatively, vaccination started with temozolomide cycles.

CDR1 and CDR2 from the germline V gene are SGDLS and YYNGEE. V was clipped by 4 bases and J by 0 bases; unmatched bases: 5. This CDR3 comprises 15 residues. On this clone: What it binds is not known.

The time point is: week 35, safety follow-up. Alongside topical imiquimod, each dose of vaccine comprised 300 ug of mutant IDH1 20-mer peptide. In weeks 1, 3, 5, 7, 11, 15, 19 and 23, patients were immunized, eight times in all. New WHO grade 3 or 4 IDH1-mutant, ATRX-lost astrocytomas were present in all donors. Produced via immunoSEQ multiplex PCR; TCRdb's table is partial and in-frame only. The repertoire has 35,000 to 45,000 clones, 80% to 90% of them found once; the top ten carry around 1.5%. The TCR was taken from a man in his forties with glioma. The material sequenced was PBMCs, taken from a glioma patient whose treatment included an IDH1 peptide vaccine. The chain joins TRBV9 to TRBJ2-3, with 7 nucleotides matching TRBD2. The CDR3 sequence: CASSRGDVSTDTQYF. In nucleotides, the CDR3 is TGTGCCAGCAGCCGGGGGGATGTTAGCACAGATACGCAGTATTTT. Filled out from reference TRBV9 and TRBJ2-3, the complete variable domain reads DSGVTQTPKHLITATGQRVTLRCSPRSGDLSVYWYQQSLDQGLQFLIQYYNGEERAKGNILERFSAQQFPDLHSELNLSSLELGDSALYFCASSRGDVSTDTQYFGPGTRLTVL.